A selection of T cell receptor beta chains follows, all from one sample in a study of T cells in Graves' hyperthyroidism and ophthalmopathy. Using its own MiXCR run on the multiplex PCR reads, TCRdb lists one record per CDR3 protein. Among about 580,000 distinct CDR3 sequences listed, approximately 14% were seen once. The source material was blood. The receptor set was obtained from a woman aged 30 to 39 with Graves' hyperthyroidism that later progressed to Graves' ophthalmopathy. The CDR3 runs from the conserved cysteine through the conserved F or W. A D gene is named only where the DNA matches it firmly. Clone size is stated in some rows and not others, as once, few, many or a class when expanded.

d_call j_call v_call clone_size cdr3_aa cdr3_nt
. TRBJ1-2 TRBV7-9 . CASSLGGGLYGYTF TGTGCCAGCAGCCTCGGTGGGGGCCTTTATGGCTACACCTTC
. TRBJ2-5 TRBV4-1 few CASSQDKGGWQETQYF TGCGCCAGCAGCCAAGATAAAGGGGGTTGGCAAGAGACCCAGTACTTC
TRBD1 TRBJ2-7 TRBV30 few CAWRRAGTGDEQYF TGTGCCTGGAGACGCGCGGGGACAGGGGACGAGCAGTACTTC
. TRBJ2-1 TRBV7-9 . CASSFGTGDKGNEQFF TGTGCCAGCAGCTTTGGGACCGGGGATAAGGGGAATGAGCAGTTCTTC
. TRBJ2-1 TRBV29-1 . CSVDHLYDEQFF TGCAGCGTTGACCATCTTTACGATGAGCAGTTCTTC
. TRBJ2-5 TRBV3-1 many CASSRSEVRETQYF TGTGCCAGCAGCCGCTCCGAAGTTAGAGAGACCCAGTACTTC
TRBD1 TRBJ2-2 TRBV19 few CATSRQGADAGELFF TGTGCCACCTCCCGACAGGGGGCCGACGCCGGGGAGCTGTTTTTT
TRBD1 TRBJ1-5 TRBV20-1 few CSARTQGDQPQHF TGCAGTGCTAGAACACAGGGGGATCAGCCCCAGCATTTT
TRBD1 TRBJ1-3 TRBV6-5 many CASRTGGVGNTIYF TGTGCCAGCAGAACAGGGGGCGTCGGAAACACCATATATTTT
. TRBJ1-2 TRBV5-1 . CASSPRSIYGYTF TGCGCCAGCAGCCCCAGATCCATCTATGGCTACACCTTC
. TRBJ2-5 TRBV11-2 . CASSPFAGQETQYF TGTGCCAGCAGCCCGTTCGCAGGGCAAGAGACCCAGTACTTC
. TRBJ2-7 TRBV18 . CASSPPIKSYEQYF TGTGCCAGCTCACCACCGATTAAATCCTACGAGCAGTACTTC
. TRBJ2-5 TRBV11-2 many CASRVQGTKTQYF TGTGCCAGCAGGGTCCAGGGAACAAAGACCCAGTACTTC
. TRBJ1-2 TRBV28 many CASSLGAGGYGYTF TGTGCCAGCAGTCTAGGGGCAGGTGGCTATGGCTACACCTTC